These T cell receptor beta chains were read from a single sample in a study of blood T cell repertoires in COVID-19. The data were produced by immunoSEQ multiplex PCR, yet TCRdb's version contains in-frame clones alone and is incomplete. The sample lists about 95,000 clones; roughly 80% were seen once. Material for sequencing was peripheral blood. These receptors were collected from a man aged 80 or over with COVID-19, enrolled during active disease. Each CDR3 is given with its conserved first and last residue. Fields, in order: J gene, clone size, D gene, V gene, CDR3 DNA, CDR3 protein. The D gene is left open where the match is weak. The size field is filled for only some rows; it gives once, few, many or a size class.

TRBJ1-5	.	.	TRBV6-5	TGTGCCAGCAACGGCGGGGGTAATCAGCCCCAGCATTTT	CASNGGGNQPQHF
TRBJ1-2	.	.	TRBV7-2	TGTGCCAGCAGCTTAGACTACAGGGACTATGGCTACACCTTC	CASSLDYRDYGYTF
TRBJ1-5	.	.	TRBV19	TGTGCCAGTAGCATTGGACAGAGCAATCAGCCCCAGCATTTT	CASSIGQSNQPQHF
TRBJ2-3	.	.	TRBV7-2	TGTGCCAGCAGCTTAAGCCACAGCACAGATACGCAGTATTTT	CASSLSHSTDTQYF
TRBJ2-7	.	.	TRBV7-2	TGTGCCAGCAGCTTAGCGGTCGTAGACGGGAGATCCTACGAGCAGTACTTC	CASSLAVVDGRSYEQYF
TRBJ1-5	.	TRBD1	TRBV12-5	TGTGCTAGTGGTTTGGGCCTGGGACAGGGGGCTAGCAATCAGCCCCAGCATTTT	CASGLGLGQGASNQPQHF
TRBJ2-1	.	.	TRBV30	TGTGCCTCTCCAGCGGTCAGCTCCTACAATGAGCAGTTCTTC	CASPAVSSYNEQFF
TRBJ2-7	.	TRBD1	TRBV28	TGTGCCAGCATCCGGACAGGGGCCGGGTTTTACGAGCAGTACTTC	CASIRTGAGFYEQYF
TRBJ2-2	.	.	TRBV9	TGTGCCAGCAGCGTAGATCGCGGGGAGCTGTTTTTT	CASSVDRGELFF
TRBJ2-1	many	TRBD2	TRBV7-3	TGTGCCAGCAGCTTAAATCCTAGCGGTACGGGGCAGTTCTTC	CASSLNPSGTGQFF
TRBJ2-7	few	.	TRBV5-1	TGCGCCAGCAGCTTGGGCGGGACGACCTACGAGCAGTACTTC	CASSLGGTTYEQYF
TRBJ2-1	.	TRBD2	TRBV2	TGTGCCAGCAGCCCGACCGGGCCTAGCGGAGACAATGAGCAGTTCTTC	CASSPTGPSGDNEQFF
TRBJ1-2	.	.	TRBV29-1	TGCAGCGTTTCTCATGTTGGGGAGGTGGGCTACACCTTC	CSVSHVGEVGYTF
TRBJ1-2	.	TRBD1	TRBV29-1	TGCAGCGCGTTGGGACAGGGTAGTGGCTACACCTTC	CSALGQGSGYTF
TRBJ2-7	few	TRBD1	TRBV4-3	TGCGCCAGCAGCCAAGGGACAGGGACCTACGAGCAGTACTTC	CASSQGTGTYEQYF
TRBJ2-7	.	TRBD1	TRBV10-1	TGCGCCAGCAGCAGGACAGGAAGCTCCTACGAGCAGTACTTC	CASSRTGSSYEQYF
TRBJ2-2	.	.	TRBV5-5	TGTGCCAGCAGCTTGCGGCTAGTAGGCACCGGGGAGCTGTTTTTT	CASSLRLVGTGELFF
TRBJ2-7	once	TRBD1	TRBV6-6	TGTGCCAGCAGTATGAGGGACAGGGGCTCCTACGAGCAGTACTTC	CASSMRDRGSYEQYF
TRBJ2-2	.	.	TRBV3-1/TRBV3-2	TGTGCCAGCAGCCAACACGGGGTAGGCGGGGAGCTGTTTTTT	CASSQHGVGGELFF
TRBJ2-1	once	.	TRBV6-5	TGTGCCAGCAGAGAGAACAGGTACAATGAGCAGTTCTTC	CASRENRYNEQFF
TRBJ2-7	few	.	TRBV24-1	TGTGCCACCAGTAGGTCAGGGGGGACGAACGAGCAGTACTTC	CATSRSGGTNEQYF
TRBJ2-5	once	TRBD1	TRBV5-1	TGCGCCAGCAGCGCGGACAGGGGGCACGAGACCCAGTACTTC	CASSADRGHETQYF
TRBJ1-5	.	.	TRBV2	TGTGCCAGCAGTGGGGGGGTAGATAGCAATCAGCCCCAGCATTTT	CASSGGVDSNQPQHF
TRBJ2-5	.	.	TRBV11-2	TGTGCCAGCAGCCGGACCGGGGGAGCAGGATTAGGAGAGACCCAGTACTTC	CASSRTGGAGLGETQYF
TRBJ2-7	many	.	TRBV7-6	TGTGCCAGCAGCTTCGGGAGTAGCGAGCAGTACTTC	CASSFGSSEQYF
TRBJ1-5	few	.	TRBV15	TGTGCCACCAGCCTAGGATTTAAGGTGGGTCAGCCCCAGCATTTT	CATSLGFKVGQPQHF